This T cell receptor (beta chain) stems from a study of monozygotic twins with inflammatory bowel disease. Around 4,000 ng of total RNA went into each TCR library. Template switching incorporated UMIs with a 6-nucleotide sample barcode. TCRdb reanalyzed the 5' RACE reads and collapses them to one entry per CDR3 protein, without DNA. Reported are about 110,000 distinct CDR3 sequences; the ten largest clones contain 9.5% to 15%. The CDR3 contains 12 residues. CDR1 and CDR2 (germline): LNHNV, YYDKDF (reference sequence). The rearrangement links TRBV15 to TRBJ1-5. The material sequenced was blood. The clonotype originates from a human donor with ulcerative colitis or Crohn's disease, or a healthy co-twin of an affected twin (not recorded which). CDR3 sequence reads: CATSPRNQPQHF.